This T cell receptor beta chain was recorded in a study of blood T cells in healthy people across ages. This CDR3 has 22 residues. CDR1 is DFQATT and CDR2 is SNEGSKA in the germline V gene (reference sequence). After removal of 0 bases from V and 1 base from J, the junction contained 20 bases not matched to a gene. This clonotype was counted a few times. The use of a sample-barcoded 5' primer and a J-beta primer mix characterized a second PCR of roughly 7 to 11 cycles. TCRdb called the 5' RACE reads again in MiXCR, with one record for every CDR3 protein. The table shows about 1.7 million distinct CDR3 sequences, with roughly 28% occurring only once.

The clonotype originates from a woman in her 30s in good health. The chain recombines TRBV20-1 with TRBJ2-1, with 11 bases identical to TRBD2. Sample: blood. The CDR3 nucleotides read TGCAGTGCTAGAGATTTGGCTAGCGGGGGGATTAATCTCGTAGATTCCTACAATGAGCAGTTCTTC. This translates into CSARDLASGGINLVDSYNEQFF.